The 32 T cell receptor beta chains below all came from one sample that was sequenced in a study of blood T cell repertoires in COVID-19. Produced via immunoSEQ multiplex PCR; TCRdb's table is partial and in-frame only. The data contain 200,000 to 300,000 clones, around 83% of them singletons. The source material was peripheral blood. All receptors derive from a man aged 25 to 40 who had recovered from COVID-19.

This clone was recorded a few times. The rearrangement joins TRBV2 to TRBJ1-2; D is unresolved. CDR3 length: 15 residues. V lost 1 base and J lost 2, with 11 bases in between. Per germline, CDR1 SNHLY and CDR2 FYNNEI. CDR3 sequence reads: CASSEGLPGNYGYTF. The CDR3 DNA reads as TGTGCCAGCAGTGAAGGTCTCCCCGGGAACTATGGCTACACCTTC.

Worth noting for this clone: The junction shows a germline mismatch at one end, possibly a read error. This same CDR3 is encoded by further DNA sequences in the sample. J is TRBJ2-5 and V is TRBV27, with a possible D match to TRBD2 (5 bases). This CDR3 comprises 14 residues. In germline, CDR1 is MNHEY, CDR2 SMNVEV (reference sequence). CDR3 nucleotides: TGTGCCAGCAGTCCACTAGGTTCCCAAGAAACCCAGTACTTC. Amino acids: CASSPLGSQETQYF.

The chain uses TRBV6-5 and TRBJ2-1, with 9 bases matching TRBD1. V trimming: 6 bases; J trimming: 7 bases; junction bases outside the gene matches: 7. From germline, CDR1 is MNHEY and CDR2 SVGAGI. This CDR3 has 14 amino acids. CDR3 DNA: TGTGCCAGCAGCCCCGGGACAGGGAAGAATGAGCAGTTCTTC. It codes for CASSPGTGKNEQFF.

The chain combines TRBV27 with TRBJ2-7, with 9 bases matching TRBD1. This CDR3 region has 14 residues. CDR1 and CDR2 (germline): MNHEY, SMNVEV (reference sequence). V lost 9 bases and J lost 2; bases outside the gene matches: 8. CDR3 in DNA: TGTGCCAGACCCGGACAGGGGTACCCCTACGAGCAGTACGTC. It specifies CARPGQGYPYEQYV.

V usage is TRBV7-9 and J usage is TRBJ1-6; possibly TRBD1 for D (6 bases). With 1 base removed from V and 16 bases from J, the gap between germline ends came to 8 bases. Germline V CDR1 and CDR2: SEHNR, FQNEAQ (reference sequence). The length of the CDR3 is 11 residues. CDR3 bases: TGTGCCAGCAGCTTAGGAGGGGGTCTCCACTTT. This codes for CASSLGGGLHF.

The chain employs TRBV12-3 or TRBV12-4 and TRBJ2-3; D unclear. This CDR3 is 13 amino acids long. V was trimmed by 5 bases and J by 2 bases, leaving 8 bases between them. In DNA, the CDR3 is TGTGCCAGCAGTGGAGCGAACACAGATACGCAGTATTTT. Translating gives CASSGANTDTQYF.

The rearrangement uses TRBV3-1 (or the pseudogene TRBV3-2) and TRBJ2-7; TRBD2 might be the D (5 bases). CDR1 and CDR2 from the germline V gene are LGHDT and YNNKEL (reference sequence). V dropped 1 base and J dropped 4 bases, with 5 bases sitting between them. CDR3 length: 12 amino acids. The CDR3 spells CASSQGEYEQYF. CDR3 DNA sequence: TGTGCCAGCAGCCAAGGGGAGTACGAGCAGTACTTC.

This clone was seen ten or more times. V and J are TRBV4-1 and TRBJ1-1; no clear D. The germline gives CDR1 MGHRA, CDR2 YSYEKL. This CDR3 is built from 13 residues. The ends were cut back, 2 bases at V and 7 bases at J, with 11 bases in the middle. The CDR3 loop is CASSQNRVGEAFF. Here the CDR3 DNA reads TGCGCCAGCAGCCAAAACAGAGTGGGTGAAGCTTTCTTT.

V gene TRBV11-2 combines with J gene TRBJ2-3, with unresolved D. Trimming cost V 5 bases and J 0 bases, with 12 bases left between them. The CDR3 has 15 amino acids. Per germline, CDR1 SGHAT and CDR2 FQNNGV. CDR3 coding DNA: TGTGCCAGCAGCCTCCTCTGGGCCAGCACAGATACGCAGTATTTT. Protein product: CASSLLWASTDTQYF.

V and J are TRBV3-1 (or the pseudogene TRBV3-2) and TRBJ1-3; 8 bases align to TRBD1. Germline assignment: CDR1 LGHDT and CDR2 YNNKEL (reference sequence). J was trimmed by 4 bases and V by 1 base; bases with no gene match: 6. This CDR3 has 16 residues. The DNA of the CDR3 is TGTGCCAGCAGCCAAGGGACAGGGAGAGGAGGAAACACCATATATTTT. As protein: CASSQGTGRGGNTIYF.

This clone has only one observation. The rearrangement links TRBV5-6 to TRBJ2-3; D gene unclear. Germline V CDR1 and CDR2: SGHDT, YYEEEE. Trimming cost V 4 bases and J 6 bases, with 9 bases left between them. The CDR3 consists of 12 residues. As DNA, the CDR3 is TGTGCCAGCAGCGCCCTAGAGGATACGCAGTATTTT. This encodes CASSALEDTQYF.

The rearrangement joins TRBV2 to TRBJ2-3; 7 bases line up with TRBD2. The CDR3 contains 15 residues. In germline, CDR1 is SNHLY, CDR2 FYNNEI. V was clipped by 6 bases and J by 0 bases; unmatched bases: 6. The CDR3 DNA reads as TGTGCCAGCAGACCCGGGACTACTAGCACAGATACGCAGTATTTT. Protein product: CASRPGTTSTDTQYF.

V gene TRBV2 combines with J gene TRBJ1-1; 7 bases match TRBD1. CDR3 length: 14 residues. After removal of 11 bases from V and 0 bases from J, the junction contained 9 bases not matched to a gene. The germline gives CDR1 SNHLY, CDR2 FYNNEI. CDR3 residues: CAVGTDAMNTEAFF. CDR3 bases: TGTGCCGTTGGGACAGACGCCATGAACACTGAAGCTTTCTTT.

The rearrangement uses TRBV4-1 and TRBJ2-3; 11 nucleotides match TRBD1. The CDR3 is made up of 15 amino acids. Germline V gene sequence: CDR1 MGHRA, CDR2 YSYEKL. V dropped 1 base and J dropped 4; count of bases not matched to a gene: 1. CDR3 nucleotides: TGCGCCAGCAGCCAAGGGACAGGGGGCCCAGATACGCAGTATTTT. It codes for CASSQGTGGPDTQYF.

The rearrangement links TRBV10-1 to TRBJ1-5; tentative D call: TRBD1 (6 bases). The CDR3 runs to 15 residues. Trimming left V 6 bases short and J 3 bases short, with 15 bases between. Germline-derived CDR1 and CDR2 are WNHNN and SYGVQD (reference sequence). This chain's CDR3 is CASRPGQRINQPQHF. The CDR3 region has the DNA TGCGCCAGCAGGCCCGGACAGAGAATCAATCAGCCCCAGCATTTT.

This rearrangement joins TRBV29-1 to TRBJ2-3; 10 bases align to TRBD2. The CDR3 is 15 residues long. The ends lost 4 bases at V and 3 bases at J; junction bases unmatched: 7. CDR1 is SQVTM and CDR2 is ANQGSEA in the germline V gene. This chain's CDR3 is CSVAFSGGATDTQYF. The CDR3 DNA is TGCAGCGTTGCCTTCAGCGGGGGGGCAACAGATACGCAGTATTTT.

In this sample, this clone turned up a few times. V is TRBV2 and J is TRBJ2-5; TRBD1 matches at 9 bases. Germline V gene lookup returns CDR1 SNHLY and CDR2 FYNNEI. Germline trimming cut 9 bases from V and 1 base from J; bases unmatched to any gene: 3. The CDR3 spans 13 residues. This CDR3 is CASSDRGQETQYF. The CDR3 coding sequence is TGTGCCAGTTCGGACAGGGGCCAAGAGACCCAGTACTTC.

In DNA form, the CDR3 reads TGTGCCAGCAGACCTAACCCCGGGACAGGGGAAGCTTTCTTT. Its translation is CASRPNPGTGEAFF. The gene calls are TRBV6-5 and TRBJ1-1; 9 bases map to TRBD1. This CDR3 has 14 amino acids. The germline V gene has CDR1 MNHEY and CDR2 SVGAGI. V shed 6 bases, J shed 8 bases, and the junction held 10 bases outside the gene matches.

V and J are TRBV20-1 and TRBJ1-2, with unresolved D. Germline V gene lookup returns CDR1 DFQATT and CDR2 SNEGSKA (reference sequence). The CDR3 is 10 amino acids. Trimming stripped 6 bases from V and 4 bases from J, with 6 bases between. The CDR3 protein is CSAQLYGYTF. In nucleotides, the CDR3 is TGCAGTGCGCAACTCTATGGCTACACCTTC.

This chain connects TRBV9 to TRBJ2-3, with 7 nucleotides matching TRBD2. This CDR3 spans 16 amino acids. CDR1 and CDR2 (germline): SGDLS, YYNGEE. V gave up 4 bases and J gave up 2 bases; unmatched junction bases: 10. The CDR3 here is CASSSPGGAFTDTQYF. The CDR3, as DNA: TGTGCCAGCAGCTCCCCGGGGGGAGCCTTCACAGATACGCAGTATTTT.

CDR3 nucleotides: TGTGCCAGCAGGAGGTCAGAGATCTACAATGAGCAGTTCTTC. Protein sequence: CASRRSEIYNEQFF. The gene calls are TRBV28 and TRBJ2-1; D unclear. V was shortened by 6 bases and J by 3 bases, with 12 bases between the two germline ends. CDR1 and CDR2 (germline): MDHEN, SYDVKM. The CDR3 runs 14 residues. Drawing the rest from reference TRBV28 and TRBJ2-1, the complete variable domain is DVKVTQSSRYLVKRTGEKVFLECVQDMDHENMFWYRQDPGLGLRLIYFSYDVKMKEKGDIPEGYSVSREKKERFSLILESASTNQTSMYLCASRRSEIYNEQFFGPGTRLTVL.

J is TRBJ1-2 and V is TRBV5-1; TRBD1 matches 7 bases. Per germline, CDR1 SGHRS and CDR2 YFSETQ. The CDR3 runs 13 residues. J lost 3 bases, V lost 2 bases, and 1 base had no gene match. The CDR3, as DNA: TGCGCCAGCAGCTTCACAGGGGACTATGGCTACACCTTC. The encoded protein is CASSFTGDYGYTF.

This chain links TRBV3-1 (or the pseudogene TRBV3-2) with TRBJ2-4; TRBD1 matches 9 bases. Germline assignment: CDR1 LGHDT and CDR2 YNNKEL (reference sequence). CDR3 length: 14 residues. The V and J ends lost 5 bases and 8 bases, in that order; junction bases with no gene match: 7. The CDR3 loop is CASSLGQGGDIQYF. As DNA, the CDR3 is TGTGCCAGCAGCTTGGGACAGGGAGGAGACATTCAGTACTTC.

This clone was observed at least ten times. The CDR3 spells CASSFGGKNIQYF. The CDR3 bases are TGTGCCAGCAGTTTTGGAGGAAAAAACATTCAGTACTTC. V and J are TRBV12-3 or TRBV12-4 and TRBJ2-4; tentatively, D is TRBD2 (5 bases). This CDR3 is 13 amino acids long. V lost 3 bases and J 4 bases, leaving 7 bases between the germline ends.

This rearrangement joins TRBV5-1 to TRBJ2-3; 10 bases align to TRBD2. Germline CDR1 and CDR2: SGHRS and YFSETQ. This CDR3 comprises 14 residues. After removal of 5 bases from V and 1 base from J, the junction contained 1 base not matched to a gene. Written as DNA, the CDR3 is TGCGCCAGCAGAACTAGCGGGGGCACAGATACGCAGTATTTT. Translation gives CASRTSGGTDTQYF.

This chain connects TRBV5-5 to TRBJ1-1; 7 positions agree with TRBD1. J lost 5 bases, V lost 1 base, and 11 bases had no gene match. Germline V gene sequence: CDR1 SGHKS, CDR2 YYEKEE (reference sequence). This CDR3 has 16 residues. This CDR3 is CASSLPTGALGTEAFF. The CDR3, as DNA: TGTGCCAGCAGCTTGCCCACAGGGGCACTTGGGACTGAAGCTTTCTTT.

The chain uses TRBV28 and TRBJ1-3; TRBD1 matches 8 bases. Germline CDR1 reads MDHEN; CDR2 reads SYDVKM. The length of the CDR3 is 14 residues. Trimming cost V 7 bases and J 3 bases; bases outside gene matches: 5. CDR3: CASTPGGHGNTIYF. CDR3 bases: TGTGCCAGCACCCCAGGGGGCCATGGAAACACCATATATTTT.

The chain joins TRBV5-5 to TRBJ1-4, with TRBD1 as a possible D gene (6 bases). Germline values: CDR1 SGHKS, CDR2 YYEKEE (reference sequence). This CDR3 spans 14 amino acids. The V and J ends lost 0 bases and 7 bases respectively, with 10 bases between them. The CDR3 here is CASSLDREGEKLFF. The DNA of the CDR3 is TGTGCCAGCAGCTTGGACAGGGAGGGTGAAAAACTGTTTTTT.

J is TRBJ1-2 and V is TRBV6-6; TRBD1 might be the D (6 bases). There are 15 residues in the CDR3. Germline V gene sequence: CDR1 MNHNY, CDR2 SVGAGI (reference sequence). The ends were cut back, 9 bases at V and 7 bases at J, with 24 bases in the middle. Here the CDR3 DNA reads TGTGCCAGTCAGACACGCCCGGACAGTCATTCTGGCTACACCTTC. Translating it yields CASQTRPDSHSGYTF.

This clone was counted a single time. This sequence joins TRBV6-4 and TRBJ1-4; no clear D. Per germline, CDR1 MRHNA and CDR2 SNTAGT. The CDR3 runs 14 residues. V lost 3 bases and J 0 bases, leaving 5 bases between the germline ends. CDR3 sequence (DNA): TGTGCCAGCAGTGAAGGAGCAACTAATGAAAAACTGTTTTTT. This encodes CASSEGATNEKLFF.

This chain uses TRBV10-3 with TRBJ2-1; the D gene is possibly TRBD2 (7 bases). The germline V gene encodes CDR1 ENHRY and CDR2 SYGVKD. The CDR3 loop spans 15 amino acids. V lost 6 bases, J lost 7 bases, and 19 bases lay in between. This CDR3 reads CAISGGLALTNEQFF. CDR3 DNA: TGTGCCATCAGCGGGGGGCTAGCTTTAACTAATGAGCAGTTCTTC.

The V call is TRBV29-1, the J call TRBJ2-5, with D possibly being TRBD2 (6 bases). CDR3 size: 11 residues. V was pared by 3 bases and J by 5 bases, with 7 bases between. CDR1 and CDR2 (germline): SQVTM, ANQGSEA. The CDR3 protein is CSVEGGETQYF. The DNA for the CDR3 is TGCAGCGTTGAGGGGGGTGAGACCCAGTACTTC.